This T cell receptor beta chain was documented in a study of T cell responses to AZD1222 COVID-19 vaccine. Findings and limits, study-wide: Donors in the cohort were predominantly white British and more often female, and clonal diversity was possibly underestimated. There were vaccine-associated CD4 TCRs across spike, dominant at 160-218 and 743-854. Close to half of spike-specific TCRs reportedly recognize unmutated variant regions.

The CDR3 totals 15 residues. Trimming removed 5 bases at V and 4 bases at J, with 15 bases between. Germline lookup yields CDR1 SGHAT and CDR2 FQNNGV. Comments on this clone: The antigen remains unidentified.

Profiling relied on immunoSEQ multiplex PCR, and the TCRdb table lists in-frame clones only, not all of them. The table has 130,000 or so clones, 91% seen once. The source was peripheral blood, collected 28 days after the second dose of the MenACWY control vaccine. The rearrangement uses TRBV11-2 and TRBJ1-5, with D maybe TRBD1 (6 bases). The receptor was derived from an adult who received the MenACWY meningococcal vaccine as a control. CDR3 DNA: TGTGCCAGCAGCCGTGTGGCAGGGGTTAATCAGCCCCAGCATTTT. Residues: CASSRVAGVNQPQHF.